This is a list of T cell receptor beta chains from one sample in a study of shared clonotypes between healthy human individuals. Assay used: immunoSEQ multiplex PCR; TCRdb lists only in-frame clones, some missing. The repertoire consists of approximately 1,500,000 clones, with 95% to 99% occurring once and the leading ten covering roughly 0.45%. The specimen was naive CD4+ T cells sorted from blood. These receptors originate from a man aged 25 to 40 in good health. The CDR3 runs from the conserved cysteine through the conserved F or W. D genes are given only for firm matches. Clone sizes are given selectively: once, few, many, or a class where the clone is expanded.

cdr3_nt | cdr3_aa | j_call | clone_size | d_call | v_call
TGCGCCAGCAGCTTCGACAGTTCCGTTTCCTACGAGCAGTACTTC | CASSFDSSVSYEQYF | TRBJ2-7 | NA | NA | TRBV4-3
TGTGCCAGCTCACCACTCCCGGGGCAGGACGGCTCAAAGGGAGGCTACACCTTC | CASSPLPGQDGSKGGYTF | TRBJ1-2 | NA | NA | TRBV18
TGTGCCAGCAGCGCGACAGGGGTCGAGCAGTACTTC | CASSATGVEQYF | TRBJ2-7 | NA | TRBD1 | TRBV9
TGTGCCAGCAGCCCCCCGGCGCTTACGAGGACTGAAGCTTTCTTT | CASSPPALTRTEAFF | TRBJ1-1 | NA | NA | TRBV7-6
TGTGCCAGCTCACCACCCAGGGTAGCGAGCACTGAAGCTTTCTTT | CASSPPRVASTEAFF | TRBJ1-1 | once | NA | TRBV18
TGTGCCAGTAGTCCGAGACTAGCGGCCTTCAATGAGCAGTTCTTC | CASSPRLAAFNEQFF | TRBJ2-1 | NA | TRBD2 | TRBV19
TGTGCCAGCAGCTTACTCGCGGGAGGCGGCGAGCAGTACTTC | CASSLLAGGGEQYF | TRBJ2-7 | NA | TRBD2 | TRBV7-6
TGTGCCAGCAGCTTGATGTTTGCAGGAACCGGGGAGCTGTTTTTT | CASSLMFAGTGELFF | TRBJ2-2 | once | NA | TRBV5-5
TGTGCCAGCAGCCTCTCCGGGAGCGGGGAGCAGTTCTTC | CASSLSGSGEQFF | TRBJ2-1 | once | NA | TRBV6-6
TGTGCCAGCAGCCCGGGACAGTTGAGCTCCTACGAGCAGTACTTC | CASSPGQLSSYEQYF | TRBJ2-7 | NA | TRBD1 | TRBV5-6